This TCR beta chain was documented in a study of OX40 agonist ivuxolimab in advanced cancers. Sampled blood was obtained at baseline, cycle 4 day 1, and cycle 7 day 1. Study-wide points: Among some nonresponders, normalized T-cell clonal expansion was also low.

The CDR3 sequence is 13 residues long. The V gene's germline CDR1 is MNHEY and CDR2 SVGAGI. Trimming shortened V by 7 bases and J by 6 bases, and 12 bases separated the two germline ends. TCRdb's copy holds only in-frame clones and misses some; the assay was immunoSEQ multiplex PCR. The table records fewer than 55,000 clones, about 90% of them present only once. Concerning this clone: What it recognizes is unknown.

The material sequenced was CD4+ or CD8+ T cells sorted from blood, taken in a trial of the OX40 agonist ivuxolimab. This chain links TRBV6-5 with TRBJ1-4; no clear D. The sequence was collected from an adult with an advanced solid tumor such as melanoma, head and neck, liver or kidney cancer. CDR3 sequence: CASTSSVDEKLFF. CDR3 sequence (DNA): TGTGCCAGCACCTCAAGTGTAGATGAAAAACTGTTTTTT.